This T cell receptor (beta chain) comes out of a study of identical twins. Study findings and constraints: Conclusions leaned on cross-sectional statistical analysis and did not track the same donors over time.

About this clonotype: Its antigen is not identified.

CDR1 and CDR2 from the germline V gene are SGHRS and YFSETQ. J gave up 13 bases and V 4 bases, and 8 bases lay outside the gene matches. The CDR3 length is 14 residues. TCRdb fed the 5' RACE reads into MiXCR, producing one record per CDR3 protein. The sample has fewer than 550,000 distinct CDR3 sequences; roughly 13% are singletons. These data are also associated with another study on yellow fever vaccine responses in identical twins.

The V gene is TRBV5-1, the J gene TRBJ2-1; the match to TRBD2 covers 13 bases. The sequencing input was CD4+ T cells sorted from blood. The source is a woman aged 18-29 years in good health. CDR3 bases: TGCGCCAGCAGCGCGACTAGCGGGGGGATTGATCAGTTCTTC. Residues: CASSATSGGIDQFF.